The rows below give T cell receptor beta chains drawn from one sample of a study of Ad26.COV2.S vaccination and SARS-CoV-2 variants. Some clones are missing from TCRdb's copy, which holds only in-frame ones; the method was immunoSEQ multiplex PCR. This sample has under 550,000 clones; around 87% occur once, and the top ten carry approximately 4%. The material sequenced was peripheral blood, taken in a trial of Ad26.COV2.S vaccine versus placebo. These receptors were obtained from a person between 18 and 59 years old who received the Ad26.COV2.S COVID-19 vaccine or a placebo. Both conserved end residues are part of each CDR3. The D gene is left open where the match is weak. For some rows the clone size is stated as once, few or many, or as a class when expanded; others skip it.

CDR3nt	CDR3aa	j_gene	d_gene	abundance	v_gene
TGTGCCAGCAGGGCATCATACGGGACGCCGACTAACTATGGCTACACCTTC	CASRASYGTPTNYGYTF	TRBJ1-2	NA	NA	TRBV2
TGTGCCAGCAGCTTATTATCTGGGCGGATCGAAAAACTGTTTTTT	CASSLLSGRIEKLFF	TRBJ1-4	NA	NA	TRBV7-9
TGTGCCAGCAGCGTAGCGGGAAGGGCTAGCACAGATACGCAGTATTTT	CASSVAGRASTDTQYF	TRBJ2-3	NA	NA	TRBV9
TGTGCCAGCAGCTGGGGACAGCGGGCGGGGGAAAAACTGTTTTTT	CASSWGQRAGEKLFF	TRBJ1-4	TRBD1	once	TRBV7-2
TGTGCCAGCAGCCCAAGACAGATCGGCTATGGCTACACCTTC	CASSPRQIGYGYTF	TRBJ1-2	NA	NA	TRBV5-4
TGTGCCAGCAGTCCAAGGACTGTAAACAGGGAGCAGTACTTC	CASSPRTVNREQYF	TRBJ2-7	NA	NA	TRBV27
TGTGCCAGCGGTCGGGGACAGACCTATGGCTACACCTTC	CASGRGQTYGYTF	TRBJ1-2	TRBD1	NA	TRBV12-3/TRBV12-4
TGCGCCAGCAGCCAAGATCCGGGGACAACAGATACGCAGTATTTT	CASSQDPGTTDTQYF	TRBJ2-3	NA	NA	TRBV4-3
TGTGCCACCAGCAGAGAACGAAATTCACCCCTCCACTTT	CATSRERNSPLHF	TRBJ1-6	NA	once	TRBV15
TGTGCCAGCAGTCTTATTAATTCACCCCTCCACTTT	CASSLINSPLHF	TRBJ1-6	NA	NA	TRBV5-6
TGTGCCAGTAGCCAACCTCAGGGAACCGGGGCCAACGTCCTGACTTTC	CASSQPQGTGANVLTF	TRBJ2-6	NA	NA	TRBV19
TGTGCCAGCAGCTTGGGACCTACTCTTGGCTACACCTTC	CASSLGPTLGYTF	TRBJ1-2	NA	NA	TRBV5-5
TGCGCCAGCAGCCAGGGACTACCGGGACAGGGTGCCTACGAGCAGTACTTC	CASSQGLPGQGAYEQYF	TRBJ2-7	TRBD1	NA	TRBV4-1
TGTGCCTGGAGTCCCCTCCTCCCACACCAGTCCCTAAACTATGGCTACACCTTC	CAWSPLLPHQSLNYGYTF	TRBJ1-2	NA	NA	TRBV30
TGCAGCGCCGGGACAGGGGAAAGGGGCTACACCTTC	CSAGTGERGYTF	TRBJ1-2	TRBD1	NA	TRBV29-1
TGCGCCAGCAGCCAAGAAACAGGGGCCAATGAAAAACTGTTTTTT	CASSQETGANEKLFF	TRBJ1-4	TRBD1	NA	TRBV4-1
TGTGCCAGCAGTCCCCGGGACAGCTCAGCTAACTATGGCTACACCTTC	CASSPRDSSANYGYTF	TRBJ1-2	TRBD1	once	TRBV28
TGTGCCAGCAGCTTGGTTGACAGTTTTTCTGGAAACACCATATATTTT	CASSLVDSFSGNTIYF	TRBJ1-3	NA	NA	TRBV5-6
TGTGCCAGCAGTGACCCCGTTCCGGGGTCAACTAATGAAAAACTGTTTTTT	CASSDPVPGSTNEKLFF	TRBJ1-4	NA	once	TRBV2
TGTGCCAGCAAGCGGACTAGCGGGGGGATGAATGAGCAGTTCTTC	CASKRTSGGMNEQFF	TRBJ2-1	TRBD2	NA	TRBV2
TGTGCCAGCAGCATCCGGGACTCCACAGATACGCAGTATTTT	CASSIRDSTDTQYF	TRBJ2-3	NA	NA	TRBV9
TGTGCCAGCAGCCCCCAAGCGGGGGGAACAGATACGCAGTATTTT	CASSPQAGGTDTQYF	TRBJ2-3	TRBD2	NA	TRBV5-6
TGTGCCAGCAACCCCCGGGCCGGGTACGGTCAGCCCCAGCATTTT	CASNPRAGYGQPQHF	TRBJ1-5	NA	few	TRBV27
TGTGCCAGCAGCTCCCCGGGACAAGGTGCCTACGAGCAGTACTTC	CASSSPGQGAYEQYF	TRBJ2-7	NA	once	TRBV5-6
TGTGCCAGCAGCTGGGGTGGGACAGGGAGAGTCGGCTACACCTTC	CASSWGGTGRVGYTF	TRBJ1-2	TRBD1	NA	TRBV5-8
TGTGCCAGCAGCGGACCCTGGGGGACCGGGGAGCTGTTTTTT	CASSGPWGTGELFF	TRBJ2-2	NA	few	TRBV9
TGTGCCATCAGTATTGGGGGTTTAGACACTGAAGCTTTCTTT	CAISIGGLDTEAFF	TRBJ1-1	NA	NA	TRBV10-3
TGTGCCAGCAGTAGGACAGGGGGCTTCGGTCGTCGGCCCCAGCATTTT	CASSRTGGFGRRPQHF	TRBJ1-5	TRBD1	NA	TRBV28
TGTGCCTCCTCCCAACAGGGAAACCAAGAGACCCAGTACTTC	CASSQQGNQETQYF	TRBJ2-5	NA	NA	TRBV19
TGTGCCAGCAGTTTCGGCAGGGGGGGCTACGAGCAGTACTTC	CASSFGRGGYEQYF	TRBJ2-7	NA	NA	TRBV6-2/TRBV6-3
TGTGCCAGCAGCTTAGGGACAGGACTCACAGATACGCAGTATTTT	CASSLGTGLTDTQYF	TRBJ2-3	TRBD1	NA	TRBV7-3
TGTGCCAGTAGTATACAGGCGATGAACACTGAAGCTTTCTTT	CASSIQAMNTEAFF	TRBJ1-1	NA	NA	TRBV19
TGTGCCAGTAGTATCCCCCAACTAGCGTCGAACACCGGGGAGCTGTTTTTT	CASSIPQLASNTGELFF	TRBJ2-2	TRBD2	NA	TRBV19
TGTGCCAGCAGCTTAGCAGGGACAGGGTCTTCCGAGCAGTACTTC	CASSLAGTGSSEQYF	TRBJ2-7	TRBD1	NA	TRBV7-2
TGTGCCAGCAGCTTAGCCGGATCCCGGGAGCTGTTTTTT	CASSLAGSRELFF	TRBJ2-2	NA	NA	TRBV7-6
TGTGCCAGCAGCTTGGGGGTGACTAGCGGGGGAGCAGATACGCAGTATTTT	CASSLGVTSGGADTQYF	TRBJ2-3	TRBD2	once	TRBV5-6
TGTGCCAGCAGTTTAAATCCGGGAAGTGGGAACACTGAAGCTTTCTTT	CASSLNPGSGNTEAFF	TRBJ1-1	NA	NA	TRBV28
TGTGCCAGCAGCTTGGGGGGTGCAACTAATGAAAAACTGTTTTTT	CASSLGGATNEKLFF	TRBJ1-4	NA	NA	TRBV5-6
TGTGCCACCAGCGAGGGCTACTACGAGCAGTACTTC	CATSEGYYEQYF	TRBJ2-7	NA	NA	TRBV15
TGTGCCAGTAAGGACAGGGGAAAAAGTACAGATACGCAGTATTTT	CASKDRGKSTDTQYF	TRBJ2-3	TRBD1	NA	TRBV19
TGTGCCAGCAGCCTCGAACGGGGGGGCTACGAGCAGTACTTC	CASSLERGGYEQYF	TRBJ2-7	TRBD2	few	TRBV7-2
TGTGCCAGCAGCTCTGAGGGGGCCTACACCGGGGAGCTGTTTTTT	CASSSEGAYTGELFF	TRBJ2-2	TRBD1	NA	TRBV5-6
TGTGCCAGCAGTCCCTGGGAGGGGGCGGTCGCTGGCGAGCAGTACTTC	CASSPWEGAVAGEQYF	TRBJ2-7	NA	NA	TRBV11-2
TGTGCCAGCAGCTTAGTGGACTCTACTGGCTACACCTTC	CASSLVDSTGYTF	TRBJ1-2	NA	NA	TRBV7-9
TGCGCCAGCTCCCAGGAGCACTACGAGCAGTACTTC	CASSQEHYEQYF	TRBJ2-7	NA	NA	TRBV5-1
TGTGCCATCAGTGAGTCTTGGGGCGTCTATAATTCACCCCTCCACTTT	CAISESWGVYNSPLHF	TRBJ1-6	NA	NA	TRBV10-3
TGTGCCATCAGAAAGGGGACAGGGGGCCTCGAGACCCAGTACTTC	CAIRKGTGGLETQYF	TRBJ2-5	TRBD1	once	TRBV10-3
TGTGCCAGTACATCCGATCCGAGTAGATCACCCCTCCACTTT	CASTSDPSRSPLHF	TRBJ1-6	NA	NA	TRBV19
TGTGCCAGCAGCTCGATACCTACTGGGGTACGGCCCGATTCCTACGAGCAGTACTTC	CASSSIPTGVRPDSYEQYF	TRBJ2-7	NA	NA	TRBV7-2
TGTGCCAGCAGCTTGACTTTCGGGACAGGGGCCAACACTGAAGCTTTCTTT	CASSLTFGTGANTEAFF	TRBJ1-1	TRBD1	NA	TRBV5-4
TGTGCCAGCAGTTTCTCCCGACAGGCGAGGAACTATGGCTACACCTTC	CASSFSRQARNYGYTF	TRBJ1-2	NA	NA	TRBV28
TGTGCCAGCAGTGAAGCATGGGCCGCTAACTATGGCTACACCTTC	CASSEAWAANYGYTF	TRBJ1-2	NA	NA	TRBV6-1
TGTGCCAGCTCACCCACGGCACAGAATGAGCAGTTCTTC	CASSPTAQNEQFF	TRBJ2-1	NA	NA	TRBV18
TGTGCCAGCAGTCCCGACAGATTACCCTATGGCTACACCTTC	CASSPDRLPYGYTF	TRBJ1-2	NA	NA	TRBV27
TGCGCCAGCAGCCCAGACAGGGGGCTTGTTACAGATGAGCAGTTCTTC	CASSPDRGLVTDEQFF	TRBJ2-1	TRBD1	NA	TRBV5-1
TGTGCCAGCAGCCAAGGGCGTAGACTAGCGGGGACTCAAGAGACCCAGTACTTC	CASSQGRRLAGTQETQYF	TRBJ2-5	TRBD2	NA	TRBV3-1/TRBV3-2
TGTGCCAGCCTAGGGGGCAATGAGCAGTTCTTC	CASLGGNEQFF	TRBJ2-1	NA	NA	TRBV27